What follows is one T cell receptor (beta chain) and its context. This record comes from a study of control samples from healthy donors and cancer patients. TCRdb's copy holds only in-frame clones and misses some; the assay was immunoSEQ multiplex PCR. The sample records 150,000 or so clones, 94% being singletons. The CDR3 spans 15 residues. Germline-derived CDR1 and CDR2 are LGHDT and YNNKEL (reference sequence). The V and J ends lost 4 bases and 7 bases respectively, with 14 bases between them. This clonotype was obtained from a man aged 40-50 years in good health. The sample taken for sequencing was blood. This sequence joins TRBV3-1 (or the pseudogene TRBV3-2) and TRBJ1-6, with D perhaps matching TRBD1 (5 bases). This CDR3 is CASSPRGVENSPLHF. For the CDR3, the DNA is TGTGCCAGCAGCCCACGGGGGGTTGAAAATTCACCCCTCCACTTT.